The entry below gives a single TCR beta chain sequence along with its context. Through a sample-barcoded 5' primer and a J-beta primer mix, a second PCR was run for roughly 6 to 11 cycles. MiXCR was run by TCRdb on the 5' RACE reads, yielding one entry per CDR3 protein. The sample has some 370,000 distinct CDR3 sequences; over 45% are singletons. The data are from a study of blood T cells in healthy people across ages. Trimming took 5 bases from V and 3 from J, leaving 15 bases between them. Germline V CDR1 and CDR2: MDHEN, SYDVKM. The CDR3 runs to 15 residues. The chain joins TRBV28 to TRBJ2-3; tentative D call: TRBD2 (7 bases). This TCR derives from a man between 60 and 75 years old in good health. The sample was blood. The DNA of the CDR3 is TGTGCCAGCAGTGGGGCAGGGAGGGGGACAGATACGCAGTATTTT. It yields the protein CASSGAGRGTDTQYF.